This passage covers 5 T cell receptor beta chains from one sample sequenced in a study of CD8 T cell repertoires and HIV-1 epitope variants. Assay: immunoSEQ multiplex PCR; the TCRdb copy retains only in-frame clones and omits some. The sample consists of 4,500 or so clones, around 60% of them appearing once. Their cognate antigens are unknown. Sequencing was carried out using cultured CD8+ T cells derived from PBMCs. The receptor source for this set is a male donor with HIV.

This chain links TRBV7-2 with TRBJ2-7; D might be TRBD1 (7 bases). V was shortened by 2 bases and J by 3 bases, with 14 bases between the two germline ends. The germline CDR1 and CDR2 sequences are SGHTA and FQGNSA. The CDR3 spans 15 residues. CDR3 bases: TGTGCCAGCAGCTTAACTACAGGGGACTTCTACGAGCAGTACTTC. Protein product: CASSLTTGDFYEQYF. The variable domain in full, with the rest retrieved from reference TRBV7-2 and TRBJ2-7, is GAGVSQSPSNKVTEKGKDVELRCDPISGHTALYWYRQSLGQGLEFLIYFQGNSAPDKSGLPSDRFSAERTGGSVSTLTIQRTQQEDSAVYLCASSLTTGDFYEQYFGPGTRLTVT.

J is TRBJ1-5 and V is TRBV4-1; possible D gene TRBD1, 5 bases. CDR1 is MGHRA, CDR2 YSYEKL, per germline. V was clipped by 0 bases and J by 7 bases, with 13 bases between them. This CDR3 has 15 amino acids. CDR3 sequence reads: CASSQDVGRDQPQHF. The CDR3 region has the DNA TGCGCCAGCAGCCAAGATGTCGGCAGGGACCAGCCCCAGCATTTT.

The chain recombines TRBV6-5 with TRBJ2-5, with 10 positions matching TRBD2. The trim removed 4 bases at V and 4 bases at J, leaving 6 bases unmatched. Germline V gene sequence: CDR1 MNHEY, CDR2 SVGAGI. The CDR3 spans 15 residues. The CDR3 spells CASSLAGGSGETQYF. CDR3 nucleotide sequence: TGTGCCAGCAGTTTAGCGGGAGGTTCGGGAGAGACCCAGTACTTC.

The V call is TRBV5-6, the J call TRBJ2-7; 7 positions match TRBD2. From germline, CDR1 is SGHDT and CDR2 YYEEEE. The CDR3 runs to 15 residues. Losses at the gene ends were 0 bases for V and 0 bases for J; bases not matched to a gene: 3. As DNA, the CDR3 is TGTGCCAGCAGCTTGGGTGGCGGGAGCTCCTACGAGCAGTACTTC. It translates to CASSLGGGSSYEQYF.

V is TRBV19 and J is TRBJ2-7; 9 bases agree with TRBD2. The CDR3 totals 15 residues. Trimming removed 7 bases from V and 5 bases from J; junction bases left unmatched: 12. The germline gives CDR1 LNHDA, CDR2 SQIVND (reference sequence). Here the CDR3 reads CASTVSGTSFDEQYF. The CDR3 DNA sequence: TGTGCCAGTACTGTCTCCGGGACTAGCTTTGACGAGCAGTACTTC. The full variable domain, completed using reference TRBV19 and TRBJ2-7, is DGGITQSPKYLFRKEGQNVTLSCEQNLNHDAMYWYRQDPGQGLRLIYYSQIVNDFQKGDIAEGYSVSREKKESFPLTVTSAQKNPTAFYLCASTVSGTSFDEQYFGPGTRLTVT.